Below, 21 T cell receptor beta chains from the same sample are listed, as sequenced in a study of T cells in Graves' hyperthyroidism and ophthalmopathy. Researchers took RNA transcripts and amplified the TCR beta CDR3 regions from them. The HTBI primer set was used in a first-round RT-PCR of the TCR CDR3. TCRdb called the multiplex PCR reads again in MiXCR, with one record for every CDR3 protein. There are approximately 150,000 distinct CDR3 sequences in the sample; less than 10% occur only once, and roughly a fifth lies in the top ten. The sample was blood. Every receptor here comes from a woman aged 18-29 years with Graves' hyperthyroidism that later progressed to Graves' ophthalmopathy.

In its sample, this clonotype was seen a few times. This rearrangement joins TRBV3-1 to TRBJ2-1, with D perhaps matching TRBD2 (6 bases). Germline CDR1 is LGHDT and CDR2 is YNNKEL (reference sequence). The CDR3 runs to 15 residues. Trimming pared 3 bases from V and 6 bases from J, leaving 15 bases between. CDR3 amino acids: CASSHRGTIPNEQFF. Here the CDR3 DNA reads TGTGCCAGCAGCCACCGGGGGACCATCCCCAATGAGCAGTTCTTC.

This clonotype has ten or more counts. The chain is built from TRBV10-3 and TRBJ1-1; D may be TRBD1 (6 bases). This CDR3 region has 13 residues. Germline values: CDR1 ENHRY, CDR2 SYGVKD. V shed 4 bases and J shed 5 bases, with 11 bases lying between them. The CDR3 region has the DNA TGTGCCATCAGTGTGAGGGGGGAAACTGAAGCTTTCTTT. This encodes CAISVRGETEAFF.

There are a few counts of this clonotype. For the CDR3, the DNA is TGTGCCAGCTCACCACTAGGACAGGGGGACTATGGCTACACCTTC. Protein: CASSPLGQGDYGYTF. The V and J genes are TRBV18 and TRBJ1-2; 10 nucleotides agree with TRBD1. V lost 1 base to trimming and J lost 3 bases; unmatched junction nucleotides: 2. This CDR3 has 15 amino acids. CDR1 KGHSH and CDR2 LQKENI come from the germline V gene.

Notes on this clonotype: This clone may be a read error of a much larger clone one base away. This chain joins TRBV28 and TRBJ2-7; TRBD1 agrees at 8 bases. Germline V CDR1 and CDR2: MDHEN, SYDVKM. This CDR3 region has 16 residues. CDR3 sequence: CASSRQGTRGLYERYF. CDR3 DNA sequence: TGTGCCAGCAGTCGACAGGGGACAAGGGGTCTCTACGAGCGGTACTTC.

This clonotype was detected ten times or more. The chain has TRBV12-3 or TRBV12-4 and TRBJ2-1, with 10 bases fitting TRBD2. Trimming at V came to 7 bases and at J to 5 bases, leaving 11 bases not matched to a gene. The CDR3 contains 16 residues. CDR3 region: CASTLGSSGSNNEQFF. The CDR3 nucleotides read TGTGCCAGCACCCTGGGGTCTAGCGGGAGTAACAATGAGCAGTTCTTC.

The chain employs TRBV6-4 and TRBJ2-2; 10 bases agree with TRBD2. After removal of 3 bases from V and 4 bases from J, the junction contained 8 bases not matched to a gene. CDR1 and CDR2 from the germline V gene are MRHNA and SNTAGT. The CDR3 sequence is 17 residues long. The CDR3 spells CASSEGLAGAGTGELFF. The CDR3 DNA sequence: TGTGCCAGCAGTGAAGGGCTAGCGGGGGCCGGCACCGGGGAGCTGTTTTTT.

The sample holds many counts of this clonotype. This chain links TRBV7-3 with TRBJ2-7, with D perhaps matching TRBD1 (5 bases). V lost 2 bases and J lost 0, with 14 bases in between. Germline V gene sequence: CDR1 SGHTA, CDR2 FQGTGA. This CDR3 region has 16 residues. The CDR3 region has the DNA TGTGCCAGCAGCTTACGGTCCCCAGGGAACTCCTACGAGCAGTACTTC. This encodes CASSLRSPGNSYEQYF.

This chain uses TRBV5-6 with TRBJ2-3; no definite D call. The CDR3 totals 11 residues. Germline V gene sequence: CDR1 SGHDT, CDR2 YYEEEE. Trimming took off 0 bases at V and 7 bases at J, with 3 bases between the two ends. In nucleotides, the CDR3 is TGTGCCAGCAGCTTGGGCTATACGCAGTATTTT. It is translated as CASSLGYTQYF.

This clonotype was found many times. The rearrangement joins TRBV7-9 to TRBJ1-1; no definite D call. CDR1 SEHNR and CDR2 FQNEAQ come from the germline V gene (reference sequence). Deletions cut 1 base from V and 0 bases from J, with 9 bases between. The CDR3 spans 15 residues. CDR3 sequence reads: CASSLGAWVNTEAFF. The CDR3 DNA follows: TGTGCCAGCAGCTTAGGGGCATGGGTGAACACTGAAGCTTTCTTT.

This clonotype appeared many times. In DNA form, the CDR3 reads TGTGCCAGCAGCTTAAGAGGGGGGGATAGCGGGGGGCAGACAGATACGCAGTATTTT. This translates into CASSLRGGDSGGQTDTQYF. The chain carries TRBV7-3 and TRBJ2-3; 10 bases agree with TRBD2. Germline V CDR1 and CDR2: SGHTA, FQGTGA. The CDR3 is made up of 19 amino acids. J was trimmed by 3 bases and V by 1 base; bases with no gene match: 13.

V usage is TRBV6-5 and J usage is TRBJ2-3; TRBD1 might be the D (6 bases). V lost 2 bases and J lost 2, with 17 bases in between. Looked up from germline, CDR1 is MNHEY and CDR2 is SVGAGI. This CDR3 is built from 17 residues. This chain's CDR3 is CASSYLIRDTLTDTQYF. Here the CDR3 DNA reads TGTGCCAGCAGTTACCTAATTAGGGACACCCTCACAGATACGCAGTATTTT.

This clonotype was observed once. V usage is TRBV19 and J usage is TRBJ1-3; weak D call: TRBD1 (6 bases). V lost 5 bases to trimming and J lost 0 bases, with 11 bases between them. CDR1 is LNHDA and CDR2 is SQIVND in the germline V gene (reference sequence). This CDR3 has 15 amino acids. The CDR3 DNA reads TGTGCCAGTAGTGAGGACAGCCGCTCTGGAAACACCATATATTTT. Residues: CASSEDSRSGNTIYF.

This clonotype came up many times. The chain is built from TRBV7-3 and TRBJ2-7; 8 bases are a match to TRBD1. V lost 5 bases and J lost 0; bases outside the gene matches: 6. Germline CDR1 is SGHTA and CDR2 is FQGTGA. This CDR3 has 15 residues. The CDR3 sequence: CASSPAGTGSYEQYF. In DNA, the CDR3 is TGTGCCAGCAGCCCCGCCGGGACAGGCTCCTACGAGCAGTACTTC.

This clonotype was counted at least ten times. This sequence joins TRBV7-9 and TRBJ1-1; D gene uncertain. This CDR3 comprises 14 residues. The V gene lost 3 bases and the J gene lost 1 base, with 9 bases spanning the gap. The germline V gene encodes CDR1 SEHNR and CDR2 FQNEAQ (reference sequence). The DNA of the CDR3 is TGTGCCAGCAGCTTCAATCAAAAGAACACTGAAGCTTTCTTT. Translating it yields CASSFNQKNTEAFF.

This clonotype was seen repeatedly, ten times or more. The chain has TRBV30 and TRBJ2-3; TRBD1 is a possible D gene (5 bases). The length of the CDR3 is 14 residues. The germline V gene encodes CDR1 GTSNPN and CDR2 SVGIG (reference sequence). V was pared by 8 bases and J by 0 bases, with 15 bases between. The CDR3 DNA follows: TGTGCCATAAGGGGCCCAATCAGCACAGATACGCAGTATTTT. Translated: CAIRGPISTDTQYF.

The chain combines TRBV20-1 with TRBJ1-1; no clear D gene. CDR1 and CDR2 from the germline V gene are DFQATT and SNEGSKA (reference sequence). The length of the CDR3 is 11 residues. The V gene lost 6 bases and the J gene lost 13 bases, with 18 bases spanning the gap. The CDR3 sequence: CSARDSGPSFF. CDR3 bases: TGCAGTGCCCGGGATTCCGGGCCGAGTTTCTTT.

This clonotype has at least ten counts. This sequence joins TRBV20-1 and TRBJ2-1; TRBD2 aligns across 7 bases. This CDR3 is 14 amino acids long. V trimming: 2 bases; J trimming: 10 bases; junction bases outside the gene matches: 11. Germline V gives CDR1 DFQATT, CDR2 SNEGSKA (reference sequence). In DNA, the CDR3 is TGCAGTGCTAGATACGGGACTACCTTTACGGAGCAGTTCTTC. Amino acids: CSARYGTTFTEQFF.

This clonotype was recorded at least ten times. The gene calls are TRBV6-1 and TRBJ1-1; D gene ambiguous. The CDR3 loop spans 14 amino acids. Germline lookup yields CDR1 MNHNS and CDR2 SASEGT. Trimming took 6 bases from V and 0 from J, leaving 11 bases between them. CDR3 protein: CASSRSGLNTEAFF. CDR3 nucleotides: TGTGCCAGCAGCAGATCGGGGTTGAACACTGAAGCTTTCTTT.

The chain links TRBV3-1 to TRBJ2-2, with 14 bases that match TRBD2. The CDR3 spans 16 residues. CDR1 is LGHDT and CDR2 is YNNKEL in the germline V gene (reference sequence). V lost 4 bases and J lost 3; bases outside the gene matches: 1. For the CDR3, the DNA is TGTGCCAGCAGCCCGGGACTAGCGGGGGACACCGGGGAGCTGTTTTTT. Protein: CASSPGLAGDTGELFF.

At least ten counts were recorded for this clonotype. The chain couples TRBV19 to TRBJ1-1, with D maybe TRBD1 (6 bases). CDR1 LNHDA and CDR2 SQIVND come from the germline V gene (reference sequence). Trimming left V 2 bases short and J 5 bases short, with 12 bases between. The CDR3 has 14 residues. In DNA, the CDR3 is TGTGCCAGTAGTATATCGGGGGCTAGGACTGAAGCTTTCTTT. Translated, it gives CASSISGARTEAFF. The full variable domain, in which reference TRBV19 and TRBJ1-1 provide the parts outside the CDR3, is DGGITQSPKYLFRKEGQNVTLSCEQNLNHDAMYWYRQDPGQGLRLIYYSQIVNDFQKGDIAEGYSVSREKKESFPLTVTSAQKNPTAFYLCASSISGARTEAFFGQGTRLTVV.

This clonotype was found many times. The chain recombines TRBV29-1 with TRBJ1-5; TRBD1 might be the D (5 bases). Trimming shortened V by 4 bases and J by 0 bases, and 7 bases separated the two germline ends. The germline V gene has CDR1 SQVTM and CDR2 ANQGSEA. The CDR3 runs 13 residues. The CDR3 sequence is CSVAGNSNQPQHF. CDR3 coding DNA: TGCAGCGTTGCAGGGAATAGCAATCAGCCCCAGCATTTT. The full variable domain, completed using reference TRBV29-1 and TRBJ1-5, is SAVISQKPSRDICQRGTSLTIQCQVDSQVTMMFWYRQQPGQSLTLIATANQGSEATYESGFVIDKFPISRPNLTFSTLTVSNMSPEDSSIYLCSVAGNSNQPQHFGDGTRLSIL.